The next 10 T cell receptor beta chains were all read from a single sample in a study of Ad26.COV2.S vaccination and SARS-CoV-2 variants. Only in-frame clones appear in the TCRdb table, and some are missing; sequencing was by immunoSEQ multiplex PCR. The sample lists about 240,000 clones, approximately 90% occurring once. Treatment defined: around 19 received Ad26.COV2.S at low or high dose, single or two shots; roughly five received placebo; per-sample allocation not given. Sampling happened 63 days after the first vaccine or placebo injection. The material was peripheral blood, obtained in a trial of Ad26.COV2.S vaccine versus placebo. These receptors came from a person between 18 and 59 years old who received the Ad26.COV2.S COVID-19 vaccine or a placebo.

J is TRBJ1-1 and V is TRBV5-6; D possibly corresponds to TRBD1 (6 bases). The CDR3 sequence is 12 residues long. Trimming stripped 6 bases from V and 13 bases from J, with 19 bases between. The germline gives CDR1 SGHDT, CDR2 YYEEEE. The CDR3 loop reads CASTLEGGVDFF. CDR3 coding DNA: TGTGCCAGCACCCTAGAGGGGGGTGTAGATTTCTTT.

The chain links TRBV6-5 to TRBJ2-7, with TRBD1 as a possible D gene (5 bases). This CDR3 spans 15 amino acids. V dropped 5 bases and J dropped 12 bases, with 26 bases sitting between them. CDR1 and CDR2 (germline): MNHEY, SVGAGI. In DNA, the CDR3 is TGTGCCAGCAGTCCTTCCAGACAGTCGCCAAGCAACCCGTACTTC. As protein: CASSPSRQSPSNPYF.

The V gene is TRBV4-2, the J gene TRBJ2-3; D unclear. Per germline, CDR1 LGHNA and CDR2 YNFKEQ. The CDR3 runs to 15 residues. The V end lost 1 base, the J end lost 6 bases, and 14 bases lay between the germline ends. DNA for the CDR3: TGTGCCAGCAGCCAAGGTCAACAGCCAGAGGATACGCAGTATTTT. Translating it yields CASSQGQQPEDTQYF.

V and J are TRBV23-1 and TRBJ2-7; 11 bases match TRBD2. TRBV23-1 is marked as an open reading frame, function uncertain. The CDR3 is 18 amino acids. Losses at the gene ends were 3 bases for V and 4 bases for J; bases not matched to a gene: 14. This chain's CDR3 is CASSHPEDSGRADYEQYF. As DNA, the CDR3 is TGCGCCAGCAGTCACCCGGAGGATAGCGGGAGGGCCGATTACGAGCAGTACTTC.

V and J are TRBV18 and TRBJ2-1, with 7 bases matching TRBD2. Germline V CDR1 and CDR2: KGHSH, LQKENI. The CDR3 extends over 16 amino acids. The V gene end was trimmed by 3 bases and the J gene end by 7 bases; junction bases not matched to a gene: 12. CDR3 sequence (DNA): TGTGCCAGCTCACCCCAACAGAAGCGGGAAGGGAATGAGCAGTTCTTC. It encodes CASSPQQKREGNEQFF. Full variable domain (outside the CDR3, taken from reference TRBV18 and TRBJ2-1): NAGVMQNPRHLVRRRGQEARLRCSPMKGHSHVYWYRQLPEEGLKFMVYLQKENIIDESGMPKERFSAEFPKEGPSILRIQQVVRGDSAAYFCASSPQQKREGNEQFFGPGTRLTVL.

The chain links TRBV28 to TRBJ2-5; D is unresolved. Germline V gives CDR1 MDHEN, CDR2 SYDVKM. This CDR3 has 14 residues. Between the trimmed V and J ends, which lost 3 bases and 1 base, there was a span of 9 bases. The CDR3 loop is CASSLWTFQETQYF. The DNA of the CDR3 is TGTGCCAGCAGTTTGTGGACCTTCCAAGAGACCCAGTACTTC.

V usage is TRBV18 and J usage is TRBJ1-1; D is uncertain. The length of the CDR3 is 12 residues. The V and J ends lost 2 bases and 8 bases respectively, with 9 bases between them. In germline, CDR1 is KGHSH, CDR2 LQKENI. The CDR3 reads CASSPLRGEAFF. In DNA, the CDR3 is TGTGCCAGCTCACCATTGCGAGGAGAAGCTTTCTTT.

The gene calls are TRBV19 and TRBJ1-2; D is ambiguous. Trimming pared 7 bases from V and 6 bases from J, leaving 12 bases between. The CDR3 loop spans 12 amino acids. Germline V lookup: CDR1 LNHDA, CDR2 SQIVND (reference sequence). The CDR3 DNA follows: TGTGCCAGTAAGGACGGGCCGGATGGCTACACCTTC. Protein product: CASKDGPDGYTF.

J is TRBJ1-2 and V is TRBV6-5; TRBD1 is a possible D gene (5 bases). Germline CDR1 reads MNHEY; CDR2 reads SVGAGI. The V end was cut by 0 bases, the J end by 3 bases, with 11 bases between. The CDR3 extends over 15 amino acids. CDR3 residues: CASSYSTRVDYGYTF. The CDR3 DNA sequence: TGTGCCAGCAGTTACTCAACCAGGGTGGACTATGGCTACACCTTC.

The rearrangement links TRBV28 to TRBJ2-5, with TRBD1 matching 8 bases. Germline V gives CDR1 MDHEN, CDR2 SYDVKM. CDR3 length equals 16 residues. With 7 bases clipped from V and 4 bases from J, the junction kept 14 bases outside the gene matches. DNA for the CDR3: TGTGCCAGCACCGAACCTAGGCAGGGGGCGGGAGAGACCCAGTACTTC. It codes for CASTEPRQGAGETQYF.